This T cell receptor (beta chain) originates from a study of T cells after yellow fever vaccination. The CDR3 extends over 14 amino acids. The V and J ends lost 7 bases and 7 bases, in that order; junction bases with no gene match: 10. The germline V gene encodes CDR1 SQVTM and CDR2 ANQGSEA. Points from the study as a whole: Sorted repertoires could include abundant contaminating clonotypes from bulk cells.

This clonotype appeared many times. Its target is not known. By 5'RACE template switching, TCR cDNA was produced, with a universal primer site and UMIs added in the process. In TCRdb, the 5' RACE reads were re-called with MiXCR into one record per CDR3 protein. Here the sample spans 120,000 or so distinct CDR3 sequences, under 9% being singletons. Specimen: CD8+ T cells sorted from PBMCs, collected on the day of the yellow fever booster vaccination. The chain is built from TRBV29-1 and TRBJ2-1, with TRBD1 matching over 10 bases. This receptor was taken from a man between 18 and 35 years old who received the YFV17D yellow fever vaccine. Here the CDR3 reads CSAEGTGETNEQFF. The CDR3 nucleotides read TGCAGCGCCGAGGGGACAGGGGAGACTAATGAGCAGTTCTTC.